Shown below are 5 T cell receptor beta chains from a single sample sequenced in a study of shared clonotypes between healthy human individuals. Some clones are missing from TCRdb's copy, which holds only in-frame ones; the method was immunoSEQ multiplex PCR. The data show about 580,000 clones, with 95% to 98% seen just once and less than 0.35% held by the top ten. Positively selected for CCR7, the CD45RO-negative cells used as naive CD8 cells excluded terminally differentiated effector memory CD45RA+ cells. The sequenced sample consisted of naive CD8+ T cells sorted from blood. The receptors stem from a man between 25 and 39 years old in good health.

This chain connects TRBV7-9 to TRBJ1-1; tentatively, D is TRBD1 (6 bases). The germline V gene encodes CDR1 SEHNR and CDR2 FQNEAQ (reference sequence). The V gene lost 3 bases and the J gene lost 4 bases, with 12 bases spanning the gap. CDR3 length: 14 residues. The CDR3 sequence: CASSFRGGGTEAFF. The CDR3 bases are TGTGCCAGCAGCTTCAGGGGAGGTGGCACTGAAGCTTTCTTT.

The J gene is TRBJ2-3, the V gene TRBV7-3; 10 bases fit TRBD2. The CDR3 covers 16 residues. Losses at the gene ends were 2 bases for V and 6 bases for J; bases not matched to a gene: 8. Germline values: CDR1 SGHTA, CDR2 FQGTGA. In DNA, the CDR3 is TGTGCCAGCAGCTTAGGGGCTAGCGGGAGTGCGGATACGCAGTATTTT. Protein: CASSLGASGSADTQYF.

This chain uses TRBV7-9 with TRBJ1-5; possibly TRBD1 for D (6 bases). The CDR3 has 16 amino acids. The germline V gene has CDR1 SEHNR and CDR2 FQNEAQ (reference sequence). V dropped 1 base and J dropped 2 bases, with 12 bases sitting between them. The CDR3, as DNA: TGTGCCAGCAGCTTAGTAAGGGGGGGCGGCAATCAGCCCCAGCATTTT. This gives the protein CASSLVRGGGNQPQHF.

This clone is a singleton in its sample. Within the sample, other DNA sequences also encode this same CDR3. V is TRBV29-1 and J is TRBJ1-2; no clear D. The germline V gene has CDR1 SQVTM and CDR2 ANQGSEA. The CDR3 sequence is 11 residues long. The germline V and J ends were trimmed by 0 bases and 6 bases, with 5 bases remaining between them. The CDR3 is CSVEDRNGYTF. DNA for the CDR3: TGCAGCGTTGAAGATCGCAATGGCTACACCTTC.

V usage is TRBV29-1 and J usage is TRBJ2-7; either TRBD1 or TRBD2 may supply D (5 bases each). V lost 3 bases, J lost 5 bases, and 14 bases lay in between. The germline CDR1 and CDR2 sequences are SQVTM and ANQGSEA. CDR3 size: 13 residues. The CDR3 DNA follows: TGCAGCGTTGATGGGGGTAGTAGGAACGAGCAGTACTTC. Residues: CSVDGGSRNEQYF.